This T cell receptor (beta chain) was identified during a study of blood T cell repertoires in COVID-19 (dated by TCRdb to 2020 to 2021). Regarding the study in general: Samples from collaborators originated in the United States, Italy and Spain and spanned both the acute and convalescent phases of COVID-19. The material from the prospective study consisted of cDNA or gDNA derived from T cells, B-cell-depleted T cells, or PBMCs. The dataset comprised deeply sampled blood TCRbeta repertoires from subjects exposed to, actively infected with, or recovered from COVID-19. The repertoires were released in a freely available public database meant as a resource for research on the immune response to SARS-CoV-2. The samples were drawn from the first 160 participants of the ongoing ImmuneRACE study and from over a thousand subjects provided by 6 global collaborators. A de-identified subject ID, COVID-19 status, age in years and sex were almost always included in the sample metadata. Where available, HLA class I and class II types were taken from metadata supplied by the sample provider and were not determined by assay-based typing.

Collaborating institutions collected whole blood in K2EDTA tubes following their own protocols. For TCRbeta analysis, collaborators shipped samples as frozen whole blood, isolated PBMCs, or DNA extracted from either of those sample types. TCRbeta CDR3 regions were amplified from genomic DNA by means of the immunoSEQ Assay, a bias-controlled multiplex PCR. Regarding the original processing steps: Nucleated cell counts per sample were estimated from amplification of reference gene primers within the assay. Sequence reads were collapsed and filtered to measure the absolute abundance of every unique TCRbeta CDR3 rearrangement. For each sample, productive Simpson clonality was calculated by taking the square root of Simpson's diversity index across productive rearrangements. TCRdb mirrors the immuneACCESS table, restricted to in-frame sequences. Some clones are absent from its copies; in checked studies, under half trace to an unresolved V gene, and the reason for the others is unknown. From that table come the V and J calls and clone size; the DNA was used to work out D and trimming. The table for this sample lists around 80,000 clones; over 80% of them were counted only once. Roughly 9% of the sample is in the top ten clones.

Of note for this clone: Its target antigen remains unknown. Within one base of it there is no much larger clone, and no base qualities were kept.

Here is what the overall study found, with its caveats: The quantity of clinical and demographic metadata differed by source and by participant and was supplied without curation.

Trimming accounts for 6 bases at V and 0 bases at J, while the number of junction bases matched to no gene is 7. CDR1 and CDR2, looked up from the germline V gene (reference sequence), are LGHDT and YNNKEL. The CDR3 measures 16 amino acids from cysteine to phenylalanine. Only the CDR3 portion is preserved as DNA: 48 bases, with reading frame beginning at the first base. The chain is assembled from TRBV3-1 (or the pseudogene TRBV3-2) and TRBJ1-3, with TRBD1 matching 8 junction bases. Sequenced sample: peripheral blood. This TCR was sampled from a human donor in a cohort sampled during active COVID-19. The CDR3 reads as follows: CASSLTGASSGNTIYF. In nucleotide form, the sequence is TGTGCCAGCAGTCTGACAGGGGCCTCCTCTGGAAACACCATATATTTT.